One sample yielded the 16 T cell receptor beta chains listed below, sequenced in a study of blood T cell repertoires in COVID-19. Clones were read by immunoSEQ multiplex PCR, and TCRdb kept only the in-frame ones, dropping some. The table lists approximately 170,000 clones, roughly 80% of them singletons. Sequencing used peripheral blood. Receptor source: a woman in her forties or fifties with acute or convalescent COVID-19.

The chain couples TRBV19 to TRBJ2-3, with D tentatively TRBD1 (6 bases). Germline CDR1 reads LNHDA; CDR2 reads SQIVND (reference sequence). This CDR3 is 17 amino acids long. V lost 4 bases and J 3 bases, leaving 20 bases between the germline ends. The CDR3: CASSTSSTGILTDTQYF. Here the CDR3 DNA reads TGTGCCAGTAGTACCTCCTCTACAGGGATTCTTACAGATACGCAGTATTTT.

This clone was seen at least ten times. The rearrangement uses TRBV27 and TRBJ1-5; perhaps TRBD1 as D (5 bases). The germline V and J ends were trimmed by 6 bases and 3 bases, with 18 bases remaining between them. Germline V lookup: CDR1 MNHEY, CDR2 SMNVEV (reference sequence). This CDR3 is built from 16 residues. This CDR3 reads CASRGGWGRLNQPQHF. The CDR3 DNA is TGTGCCAGCAGGGGTGGCTGGGGGAGGCTCAATCAGCCCCAGCATTTT.

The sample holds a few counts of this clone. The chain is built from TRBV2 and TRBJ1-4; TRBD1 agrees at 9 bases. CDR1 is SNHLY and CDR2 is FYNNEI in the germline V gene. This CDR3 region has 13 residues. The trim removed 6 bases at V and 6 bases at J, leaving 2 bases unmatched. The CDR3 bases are TGTGCCAGCAGAAGGACAGGGGATGAAAAACTGTTTTTT. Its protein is CASRRTGDEKLFF.

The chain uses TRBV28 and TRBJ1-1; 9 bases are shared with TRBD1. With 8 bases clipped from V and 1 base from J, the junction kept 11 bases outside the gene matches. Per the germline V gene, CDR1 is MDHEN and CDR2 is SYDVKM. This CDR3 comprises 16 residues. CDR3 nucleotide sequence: TGTGCCAGCCGATTATGGGGGACAGGGCAGAACACTGAAGCTTTCTTT. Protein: CASRLWGTGQNTEAFF.

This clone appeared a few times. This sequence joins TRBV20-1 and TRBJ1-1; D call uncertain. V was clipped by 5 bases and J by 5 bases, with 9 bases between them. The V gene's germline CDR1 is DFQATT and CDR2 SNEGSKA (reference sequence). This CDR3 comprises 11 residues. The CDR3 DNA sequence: TGCAGTGCTGGGCTCCAGACTGAAGCTTTCTTT. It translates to CSAGLQTEAFF.

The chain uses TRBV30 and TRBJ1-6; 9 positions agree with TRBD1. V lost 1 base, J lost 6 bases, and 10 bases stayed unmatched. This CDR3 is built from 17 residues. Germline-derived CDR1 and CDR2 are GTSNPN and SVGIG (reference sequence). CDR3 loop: CAWSEWSGQGFNSPLHF. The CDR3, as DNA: TGTGCCTGGAGTGAGTGGTCGGGACAGGGTTTTAATTCACCCCTCCACTTT.

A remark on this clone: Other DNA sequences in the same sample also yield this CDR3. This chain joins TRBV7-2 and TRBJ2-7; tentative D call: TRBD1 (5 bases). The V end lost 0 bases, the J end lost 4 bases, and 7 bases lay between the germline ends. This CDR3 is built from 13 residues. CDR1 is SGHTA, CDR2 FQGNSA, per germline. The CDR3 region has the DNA TGTGCCAGCAGCTTAGCTAGGACATACGAGCAGTACTTC. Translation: CASSLARTYEQYF. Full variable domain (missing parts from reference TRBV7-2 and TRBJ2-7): GAGVSQSPSNKVTEKGKDVELRCDPISGHTALYWYRQSLGQGLEFLIYFQGNSAPDKSGLPSDRFSAERTGGSVSTLTIQRTQQEDSAVYLCASSLARTYEQYFGPGTRLTVT.

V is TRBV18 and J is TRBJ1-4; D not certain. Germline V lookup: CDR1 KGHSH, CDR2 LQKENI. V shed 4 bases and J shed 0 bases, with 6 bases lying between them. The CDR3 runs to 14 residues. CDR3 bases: TGTGCCAGCTCACGGGCTGCAACTAATGAAAAACTGTTTTTT. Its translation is CASSRAATNEKLFF.

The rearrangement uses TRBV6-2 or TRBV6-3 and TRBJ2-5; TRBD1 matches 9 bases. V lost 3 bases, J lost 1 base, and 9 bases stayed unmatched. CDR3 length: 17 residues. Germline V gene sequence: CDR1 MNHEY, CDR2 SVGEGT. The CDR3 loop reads CASSYLIGTGTQETQYF. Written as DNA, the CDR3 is TGTGCCAGCAGTTATCTTATAGGGACAGGGACCCAAGAGACCCAGTACTTC.

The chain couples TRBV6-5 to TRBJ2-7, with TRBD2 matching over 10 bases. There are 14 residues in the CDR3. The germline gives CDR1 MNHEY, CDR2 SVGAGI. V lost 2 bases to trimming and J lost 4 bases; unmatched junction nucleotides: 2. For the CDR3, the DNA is TGTGCCAGCAGTTACGGACTAGCGGAATACGAGCAGTACTTC. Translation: CASSYGLAEYEQYF.

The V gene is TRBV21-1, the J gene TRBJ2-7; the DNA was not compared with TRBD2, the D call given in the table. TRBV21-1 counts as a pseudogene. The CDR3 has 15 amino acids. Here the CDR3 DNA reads TGTGCCAGCAGTAGGCGGGAGGGCCTTCAGGGGGAGCAGTACTTC. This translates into CASSRREGLQGEQYF.

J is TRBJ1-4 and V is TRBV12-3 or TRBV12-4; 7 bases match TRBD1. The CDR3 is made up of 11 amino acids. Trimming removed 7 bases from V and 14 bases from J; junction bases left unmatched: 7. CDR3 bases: TGTGCCAGCACCTCTACGGGACAGCTGTTTTTT. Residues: CASTSTGQLFF.

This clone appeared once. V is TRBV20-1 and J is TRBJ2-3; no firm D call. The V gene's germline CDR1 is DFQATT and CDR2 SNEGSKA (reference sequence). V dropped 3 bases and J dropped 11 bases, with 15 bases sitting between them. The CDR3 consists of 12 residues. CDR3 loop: CSASSTDTQQYF. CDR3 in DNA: TGCAGTGCTAGTAGCACAGATACGCAGCAGTATTTT.

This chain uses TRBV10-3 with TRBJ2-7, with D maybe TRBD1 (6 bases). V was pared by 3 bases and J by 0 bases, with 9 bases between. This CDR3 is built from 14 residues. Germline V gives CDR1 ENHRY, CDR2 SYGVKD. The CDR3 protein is CAISDDRSSYEQYF. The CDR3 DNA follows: TGTGCCATCAGTGACGACAGGAGCTCCTACGAGCAGTACTTC.

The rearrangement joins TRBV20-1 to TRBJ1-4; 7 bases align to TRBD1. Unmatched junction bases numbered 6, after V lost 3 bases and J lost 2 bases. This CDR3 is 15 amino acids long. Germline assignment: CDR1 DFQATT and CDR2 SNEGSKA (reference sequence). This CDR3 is CSASRVRGTNEKLFF. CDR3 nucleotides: TGCAGTGCTAGTCGCGTCAGGGGGACTAATGAAAAACTGTTTTTT.

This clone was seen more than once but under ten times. For the CDR3, the DNA is TGTGCCAGCAGTTCAGGACAGTTAAATCAGCCCCAGCATTTT. This translates into CASSSGQLNQPQHF. The rearrangement joins TRBV28 to TRBJ1-5; D may be TRBD1 (6 bases). CDR1 MDHEN and CDR2 SYDVKM come from the germline V gene. V lost 4 bases and J lost 4, with 11 bases in between. The CDR3 is made up of 14 amino acids.